The 19 T cell receptor beta chains below come from one sample, sequenced in a study of shared clonotypes between healthy human individuals. This table comes from immunoSEQ multiplex PCR, and its TCRdb copy is limited to in-frame clones, with some not included. Of about 1.1 million clones listed, about 80% are singletons. Sequenced material: memory CD4+ T cells from PBMCs. Regarding subset: CD45RA-negative fraction. Receptors originate from a man in his late teens or twenties in good health. Some clones in this sample may be carry-over from other donors' samples.

The chain combines TRBV5-1 with TRBJ2-6; 9 nucleotides line up with TRBD1. The CDR3 is 17 amino acids. Unmatched junction bases numbered 4, after V lost 0 bases and J lost 3 bases. Germline V gives CDR1 SGHRS, CDR2 YFSETQ. The CDR3 spells CASSLDRGLRGANVLTF. The CDR3 nucleotides read TGCGCCAGCAGCTTGGACAGGGGGCTGCGTGGGGCCAACGTCCTGACTTTC.

This clone was recorded only once. The V and J genes are TRBV5-1 and TRBJ1-3; D not certain. CDR1 is SGHRS and CDR2 is YFSETQ in the germline V gene. V lost 3 bases and J lost 8, with 15 bases in between. This CDR3 contains 14 residues. CDR3 DNA: TGCGCCAGCAGCTCGAGCCCCCGCGGGGACACCATATATTTT. Translating gives CASSSSPRGDTIYF.

The chain joins TRBV27 to TRBJ1-5; D might be TRBD1 (5 bases). The V and J ends lost 1 base and 5 bases respectively, with 9 bases between them. CDR1 is MNHEY and CDR2 is SMNVEV in the germline V gene (reference sequence). The CDR3 totals 14 residues. Here the CDR3 DNA reads TGTGCCAGCAGTTTATACGGGGGGTATCAGCCCCAGCATTTT. It translates to CASSLYGGYQPQHF.

The rearrangement uses TRBV5-1 and TRBJ1-2, with D maybe TRBD1 (5 bases). Germline CDR1 is SGHRS and CDR2 is YFSETQ. This CDR3 spans 12 amino acids. V was cut by 3 bases and J by 7 bases, with 10 bases left in between. The CDR3 is CASSYGRGGYTF. The CDR3 DNA reads TGCGCCAGCAGCTACGGGAGGGGTGGCTACACCTTC.

This clone appeared a few times. This chain links TRBV19 with TRBJ1-1; D remains ambiguous. This CDR3 spans 11 amino acids. CDR1 is LNHDA and CDR2 is SQIVND in the germline V gene (reference sequence). Trimming cost V 6 bases and J 10 bases, with 12 bases left between them. CDR3 nucleotide sequence: TGTGCCAGTAGCGCTAAGTGGATAGCTTTCTTT. Its translation: CASSAKWIAFF. The whole variable domain, remainder taken from reference TRBV19 and TRBJ1-1, is DGGITQSPKYLFRKEGQNVTLSCEQNLNHDAMYWYRQDPGQGLRLIYYSQIVNDFQKGDIAEGYSVSREKKESFPLTVTSAQKNPTAFYLCASSAKWIAFFGQGTRLTVV.

This clone occurred once. The rearrangement joins TRBV6-1 to TRBJ1-1; 10 bases are shared with TRBD1. Trimming at V came to 5 bases and at J to 10 bases, leaving 7 bases not matched to a gene. The germline CDR1 and CDR2 sequences are MNHNS and SASEGT. The CDR3 spans 13 residues. CDR3 region: CASSLTRTGGAFF. CDR3 bases: TGTGCCAGCAGTTTAACCCGGACAGGGGGAGCTTTCTTT.

The V gene is TRBV5-3, the J gene TRBJ2-5; 7 positions agree with TRBD1. TRBV5-3 is an ORF; its function is uncertain. CDR3 length equals 17 residues. The ends lost 6 bases at V and 2 bases at J; junction bases unmatched: 16. The CDR3 spells CARKEKYGTAVQETQYF. DNA for the CDR3: TGTGCCAGAAAGGAAAAGTACGGGACAGCGGTTCAAGAGACCCAGTACTTC.

This clone turned up a few times. Relative to the germline gene, one junction end is altered; a read error may explain this. The chain is built from TRBV14 and TRBJ1-5; unclear D gene. Germline CDR1 reads SGHDN; CDR2 reads FVKESK. This CDR3 spans 15 amino acids. The CDR3 protein is CASSQEGPSSQPQHF. CDR3 DNA: TGTGCCAGCAGCCAAGAAGGGCCTAGCAGTCAGCCCCAGCATTTT.

The V call is TRBV7-9, the J call TRBJ2-3; the match to TRBD2 covers 13 bases. In germline, CDR1 is SEHNR, CDR2 FQNEAQ (reference sequence). The CDR3 covers 18 residues. After removal of 3 bases from V and 2 bases from J, the junction contained 8 bases not matched to a gene. DNA for the CDR3: TGTGCCAGCAGCTTTTCGACTAGCGGGAGGACGACCACAGATACGCAGTATTTT. Its translation is CASSFSTSGRTTTDTQYF. Using reference TRBV7-9 and TRBJ2-3 for the parts outside the CDR3, the full variable domain is DTGVSQNPRHKITKRGQNVTFRCDPISEHNRLYWYRQTLGQGPEFLTYFQNEAQLEKSRLLSDRFSAERPKGSFSTLEIQRTEQGDSAMYLCASSFSTSGRTTTDTQYFGPGTRLTVL.

The chain joins TRBV18 to TRBJ2-3, with D possibly matching TRBD2 (6 bases). V was trimmed by 3 bases and J by 6 bases, leaving 13 bases between them. Germline V gene lookup returns CDR1 KGHSH and CDR2 LQKENI. CDR3 length equals 14 residues. The CDR3 nucleotides are TGTGCCAGCTCACCGCAGCGGGTGTATGATACGCAGTATTTT. Translation: CASSPQRVYDTQYF.

The genes are TRBV28 and TRBJ1-6, with D tentatively TRBD1 (5 bases). Trimming pared 6 bases from V and 6 bases from J, leaving 21 bases between. From germline, CDR1 is MDHEN and CDR2 SYDVKM. The CDR3 consists of 17 residues. The CDR3, as DNA: TGTGCCAGCAGCTTAGTCTTCGGGACGGGGGTTAATTCACCCCTCCACTTT. Translation gives CASSLVFGTGVNSPLHF.

This chain links TRBV28 with TRBJ2-5, with TRBD2 matching over 10 bases. CDR3 length: 15 residues. V shed 4 bases and J 1 base; nucleotides not matched to a gene: 3. Germline values: CDR1 MDHEN, CDR2 SYDVKM. The CDR3 here is CASSSGLAIQETQYF. The CDR3 DNA reads TGTGCCAGCAGTTCGGGACTAGCGATCCAAGAGACCCAGTACTTC.

This chain joins TRBV30 and TRBJ1-2, with D possibly TRBD1 on 5 matching bases. The V end lost 3 bases, the J end lost 4 bases, and 12 bases lay between the germline ends. CDR1 and CDR2 from the germline V gene are GTSNPN and SVGIG (reference sequence). The CDR3 sequence is 13 residues long. DNA for the CDR3: TGTGCCTGGAGCCCCGGGGACCGCTATGGCTACACCTTC. This codes for CAWSPGDRYGYTF.

The CDR3 nucleotides read TGCAGTGCTGAGAGAGGCGGGACCCAGTACTTC. It encodes CSAERGGTQYF. The V call is TRBV20-1, the J call TRBJ2-5; D not certain. V lost 5 bases to trimming and J lost 7 bases, with 11 bases between them. Germline-derived CDR1 and CDR2 are DFQATT and SNEGSKA (reference sequence). This CDR3 is built from 11 residues.

This clone was seen a few times. The sample carries other DNA sequences with the same CDR3. The V call is TRBV18, the J call TRBJ1-5; D is undetermined. CDR1 and CDR2 (germline): KGHSH, LQKENI. The CDR3 sequence is 13 residues long. The V and J ends lost 3 bases and 5 bases respectively, with 8 bases between them. Written as DNA, the CDR3 is TGTGCCAGCTCACCGGGGTCAGATCAGCCCCAGCATTTT. Translated, it gives CASSPGSDQPQHF.

The chain joins TRBV25-1 to TRBJ2-7; 12 bases fit TRBD2. Losses at the gene ends were 3 bases for V and 7 bases for J; bases not matched to a gene: 7. In germline, CDR1 is MGHDK, CDR2 SYGVNS. The CDR3 is made up of 15 amino acids. The CDR3 coding sequence is TGTGCCAGCAGTGAGCCTAGCGGGAGGGCCGGTGAGCAGTACTTC. Translating gives CASSEPSGRAGEQYF.

The V gene is TRBV30, the J gene TRBJ2-2, with 9 nucleotides matching TRBD2. V gave up 5 bases and J gave up 2 bases; unmatched junction bases: 6. Germline CDR1 reads GTSNPN; CDR2 reads SVGIG (reference sequence). This CDR3 contains 15 residues. The CDR3 DNA follows: TGTGCCTGGGGTCCGGGACTAGCTAACACCGGGGAGCTGTTTTTT. Protein sequence: CAWGPGLANTGELFF.

Worth noting for this clone: This could be a read error, since a much larger clone is one nucleotide away. V gene TRBV25-1 combines with J gene TRBJ2-5, with 11 positions matching TRBD2. Unmatched junction bases numbered 1, after V lost 2 bases and J lost 2 bases. The CDR3 sequence is 15 residues long. Germline-derived CDR1 and CDR2 are MGHDK and SYGVNS. The CDR3 spells CASSELAGGQETQYF. In DNA form, the CDR3 reads TGTGCCAGCAGTGAACTAGCGGGAGGACAAGAGACCCAGTACTTC.

The chain employs TRBV10-2 and TRBJ2-7; D gene unclear. This CDR3 has 15 residues. In germline, CDR1 is WSHSY, CDR2 SAAADI. Trimming shortened V by 1 base and J by 2 bases, and 12 bases separated the two germline ends. The CDR3, as DNA: TGCGCCAGCAGTGAGTTCCGCCTCGAGGCCTACGAGCAGTACTTC. It translates to CASSEFRLEAYEQYF.